Listed below are T cell receptor beta chains from one sample, sequenced in a study of blood T cells in healthy people across ages. Via MiXCR, TCRdb re-called the 5' RACE reads, giving one row per CDR3 protein. The data show roughly 800,000 distinct CDR3 sequences, nearly 60% seen once. The material sequenced was blood. Receptor source: a man under 40 in good health. The CDR3 runs from the conserved cysteine through the conserved F or W. Clone sizes are given selectively: once, few, many, or a class where the clone is expanded.

>15|few|TRBV10-3
CAISLEEGSYNEQFF
>14|few|TRBV20-1
CSAGPPVGYNEQFF
>17|.|TRBV20-1
CSASKASGFLGADTQYF
>16|.|TRBV10-3
CAISVGTSGSIDTQYF
>16|.|TRBV15
CATSRDGRGGADTQYF
>17|.|TRBV4-3
CASSQDTDMGQAYGYTF
>14|few|TRBV18
CASSPRTSTYEQYF
>15|.|TRBV12-3/TRBV12-4
CASSPRVGGVSPLHF
>11|.|TRBV29-1
CSSRTGNRRYF
>12|.|TRBV12-3/TRBV12-4
CASSLAGKGAFF
>15|once|TRBV4-2
CASSQEGRPNSPLHF
>17|.|TRBV12-5
CASRGLAGAGSTDTQYF
>16|.|TRBV25-1
CASSPARGQKAYEQYF
>16|.|TRBV4-3
CASSQRTSGTYNEQYF
>12|few|TRBV29-1
CSVFSGANVLTF
>12|.|TRBV27
CASGATENEQFF
>14|few|TRBV4-3
CASSQLLAGGEQFF
>13|.|TRBV5-1
CASSGELQETQYF
>13|few|TRBV6-6
CASSLGQGAVQYF
>12|few|TRBV29-1
CSVIRSLETQYF
>14|.|TRBV29-1
CSAEAGFSYNEQFF
>14|.|TRBV20-1
CSASQTWETDTQYF
>11|.|TRBV19
CASRAGNEQFF
>14|.|TRBV5-1
CASSSGQGGNIQYF
>15|once|TRBV4-1
CASSQEIRGPDTQYF
>18|.|TRBV20-1
CSAPQSGQGARANYGYTF
>16|.|TRBV29-1
CSVEGADEGALYEQYF
>13|.|TRBV2
CASSGTGVTEAFF
>14|.|TRBV20-1
CSARGRLGTAEQYF
>15|.|TRBV10-3
CAISKRIMLGNEQFF
>13|.|TRBV2
CASSSQGTGEAFF
>13|.|TRBV5-1
CASRLGLGLEQYF
>13|.|TRBV29-1
CSVYPGGEETQYF
>13|.|TRBV2
CASKRDGNSPLHF
>13|.|TRBV28
CASEQRAQETQYF
>13|few|TRBV29-1
CSVGLASTDTQYF
>13|.|TRBV6-1
CASSGVGFTEAFF
>14|.|TRBV20-1
CSAERRDRGYEQYF
>13|.|TRBV5-1
CASSLEVQETQYF
>13|.|TRBV27
CASSFQGAYGYTF
>13|.|TRBV5-1
CASSGRQDEKLFF
>15|.|TRBV29-1
CSVEGTGGRMTEAFF
>17|.|TRBV5-1
CASSTGGLAGVGETQYF
>15|many|TRBV4-1
CASSQDLGAYYEQYF
>13|few|TRBV24-1
CATSDLVADTQYF
>13|few|TRBV29-1
CSVGTGAKNIQYF
>12|.|TRBV29-1
CSVEDQRDTQYF
>13|.|TRBV20-1
CSAGTGLSYEQYF
>14|once|TRBV4-3
CASGQEAGNTEAFF
>14|once|TRBV3-1
CASSQDSATGEQYF
>16|.|TRBV4-2
CASSRVGTGDGETQYF